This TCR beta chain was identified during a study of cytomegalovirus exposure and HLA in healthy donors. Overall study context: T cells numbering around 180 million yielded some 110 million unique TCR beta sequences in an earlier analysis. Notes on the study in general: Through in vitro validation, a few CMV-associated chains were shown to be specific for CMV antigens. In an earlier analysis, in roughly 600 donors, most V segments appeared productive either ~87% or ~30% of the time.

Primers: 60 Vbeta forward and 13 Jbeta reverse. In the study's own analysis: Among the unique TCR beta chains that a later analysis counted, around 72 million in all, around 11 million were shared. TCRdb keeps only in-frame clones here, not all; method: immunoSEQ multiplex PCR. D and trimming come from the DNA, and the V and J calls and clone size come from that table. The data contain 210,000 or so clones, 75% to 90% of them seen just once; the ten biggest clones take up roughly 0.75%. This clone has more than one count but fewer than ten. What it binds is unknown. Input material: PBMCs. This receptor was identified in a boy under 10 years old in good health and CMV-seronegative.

The CDR3 reads CASSPRSGYTF. The CDR3, as DNA: TGTGCCAGCAGCCCCCGGTCTGGCTACACCTTC. The chain has TRBV6-1 and TRBJ1-2; no firm D call. The V gene's germline CDR1 is MNHNS and CDR2 SASEGT. With 6 bases removed from V and 7 bases from J, the gap between germline ends came to 9 bases. The CDR3 sequence is 11 residues long.